A selection of T cell receptor beta chains follows, all from one sample in a study of T-cell memory formation after mild COVID-19. Via MiXCR, TCRdb re-called the 5' RACE reads, giving one row per CDR3 protein. The sample lists about 300,000 distinct CDR3 sequences, roughly 19% occurring once. Sequenced: PBMCs or a T cell subset sorted from them (not recorded which). These receptors were obtained from a man aged 18 to 29 who had mild COVID-19 (a few samples of this study predate the infection). Cell type and time point are not known. The conserved cysteine and the conserved F or W are not part of the CDR3 here. Each record gives: V gene, J gene, CDR3 protein.

>TRBV20-1|TRBJ2-2
SAGRNTGELF
>TRBV7-6|TRBJ2-7
ANSSGQISYEQY
>TRBV7-8|TRBJ1-5
ASSFQGADQPQH
>TRBV7-7|TRBJ2-5
ASSLWTGQETQY
>TRBV9|TRBJ2-2
ASSEARGRGQTGELF
>TRBV28|TRBJ1-5
ASSKNQPQH
>TRBV12-3/TRBV12-4|TRBJ1-1
ATSLAGGEAF
>TRBV27|TRBJ2-1
ASSWTRNEQF
>TRBV5-1|TRBJ2-3
ASSSTDTQY
>TRBV2|TRBJ1-4
ASSIGVGDEKLF
>TRBV7-2|TRBJ2-4
ASSLAPSLAKNIQY
>TRBV4-1|TRBJ2-3
ASSLGLQGYVTQY
>TRBV4-2|TRBJ2-2
ASSQTTMTSGYTGELF
>TRBV7-9|TRBJ2-1
ASSPRLEGEQF
>TRBV20-1|TRBJ1-4
SAREGGSPEKLF
>TRBV7-8|TRBJ1-1
ASSLRAENTEAF
>TRBV18|TRBJ2-6
ASSPLLDNSGANVLT
>TRBV20-1|TRBJ2-2
SARTSGGNGELF
>TRBV3-1|TRBJ2-1
ASSRGGPYNEQF
>TRBV7-6|TRBJ2-2
ASSFTGFGNTGELF
>TRBV27|TRBJ2-1
ASSRTVDEQF
>TRBV7-3|TRBJ2-1
ASSSTPWEYNEQF
>TRBV28|TRBJ1-6
ASRLEGRANSPLH
>TRBV29-1|TRBJ2-5
STGGGGQQTQY
>TRBV20-1|TRBJ2-3
SALVQGQLGQY
>TRBV5-1|TRBJ1-1
ASSWRQGNTEAF
>TRBV5-4|TRBJ1-1
ASSSADRGNTEAF
>TRBV7-2|TRBJ2-6
ASSSASSGSSGANVLT
>TRBV29-1|TRBJ1-1
SVARGGAEAF
>TRBV7-9|TRBJ1-4
ASSFTSGHPATNEKLF
>TRBV28|TRBJ1-2
ASTRTGAYGYT
>TRBV18|TRBJ2-3
ASSLRRSLDTQY
>TRBV18|TRBJ1-1
ASSPQVNTEAF
>TRBV7-9|TRBJ2-5
ASSLTDSTSGRY
>TRBV5-1|TRBJ2-3
ASRSDSTDTQY
>TRBV24-1|TRBJ1-5
ATKAHNQPQH
>TRBV7-2|TRBJ2-2
ASSQAQGGPGELF
>TRBV6-5|TRBJ1-1
ASSYVGGARGTEAF
>TRBV5-1|TRBJ1-2
ASSTQGAQSYGYT
>TRBV10-3|TRBJ2-3
AINSEGADTQY
>TRBV4-3|TRBJ2-5
ASSQDSEETQY
>TRBV18|TRBJ2-5
ASSPRETQY
>TRBV29-1|TRBJ2-5
SVVSREETQY
>TRBV6-2/TRBV6-3|TRBJ1-5
ASSGEQTGGQPQH
>TRBV29-1|TRBJ1-1
SGQGNTEAF
>TRBV27|TRBJ2-3
ASSLSIGSTDTQY
>TRBV19|TRBJ1-2
ASHRRTGGYT
>TRBV9|TRBJ2-3
ASSAAGGPGTDTQY
>TRBV20-1|TRBJ2-5
SARDWAIQETQY
>TRBV6-2/TRBV6-3|TRBJ2-4
ASSSLAKNIQY
>TRBV9|TRBJ2-3
ASSVESGSVIGTQY
>TRBV11-2|TRBJ1-6
ASSAGASPLH
>TRBV12-3/TRBV12-4|TRBJ1-4
ASSVEQVNEKLF
>TRBV7-6|TRBJ2-3
ASSQTSGGRPGTDTQY
>TRBV4-2|TRBJ1-1
ASSQGRDRAF
>TRBV4-3|TRBJ2-3
ASSPQTGVVTDTQY
>TRBV4-1|TRBJ2-4
ASSQGSGRGIQY